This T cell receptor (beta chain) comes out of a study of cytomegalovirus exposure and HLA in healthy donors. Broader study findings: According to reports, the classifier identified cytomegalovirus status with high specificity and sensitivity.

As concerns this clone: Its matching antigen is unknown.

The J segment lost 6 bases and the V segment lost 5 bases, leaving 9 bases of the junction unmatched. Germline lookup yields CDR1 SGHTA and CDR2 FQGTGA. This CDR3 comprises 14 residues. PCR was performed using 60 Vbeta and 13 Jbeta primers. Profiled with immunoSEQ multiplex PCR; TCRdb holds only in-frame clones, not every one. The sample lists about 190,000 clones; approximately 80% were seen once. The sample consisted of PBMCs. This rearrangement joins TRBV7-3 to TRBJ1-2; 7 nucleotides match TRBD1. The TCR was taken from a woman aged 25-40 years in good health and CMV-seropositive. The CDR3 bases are TGTGCCAGCAGCCTCCCTGGGCAGGGGGATGGCTACACCTTC. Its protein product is CASSLPGQGDGYTF.